The 5 T cell receptor beta chains below all came from one sample that was sequenced in a study of vaccination and CD4 T cells after COVID-19. The treatment is: 10-day PBMC culture with coronavirus spike peptide pools or control peptides (ViraFEST assay). No antigen has been identified for these receptors. Oncomine TCR Beta short-read sequencing was applied to DNA from cultured CD4+ T cells. One entry per CDR3 protein results from TCRdb running MiXCR on the PCR reads. Here the sample spans about 6,800 distinct CDR3 sequences, roughly two thirds being singletons. The sequenced material came from CD4+ T cells from blood, cultured in vitro. These receptor sequences come from a human donor who had recovered from COVID-19.

The chain carries TRBV20-1 and TRBJ1-5; the match to TRBD1 covers 8 bases. The CDR3 is 15 amino acids. V was pared by 7 bases and J by 2 bases, with 10 bases of the junction left unmatched. The germline CDR1 and CDR2 sequences are DFQATT and SNEGSKA (reference sequence). DNA for the CDR3: TGCAGTGGGACAGGGACCCTAGAAGGCAATCAGCCCCAGCATTTT. This translates into CSGTGTLEGNQPQHF.

The rearrangement joins TRBV7-8 to TRBJ1-2; 12 bases map to TRBD1. The ends lost 7 bases at V and 8 bases at J; junction bases unmatched: 11. The CDR3 runs to 15 residues. Germline-derived CDR1 and CDR2 are SGHVS and FQNEAQ. In DNA, the CDR3 is TGTGCCAGCATCCGGGACAGGGGGCGCGGGGAGGGCTACACCTTC. Translated: CASIRDRGRGEGYTF.

This chain uses TRBV2 with TRBJ2-7; possibly TRBD1 or TRBD2 for D (5 bases each). V was trimmed by 11 bases and J by 11 bases, leaving 28 bases between them. Per germline, CDR1 SNHLY and CDR2 FYNNEI. The length of the CDR3 is 14 residues. CDR3 loop: CAASKQGRNTEEYF. The CDR3 bases are TGTGCCGCCTCCAAGCAGGGACGCAATACTGAGGAGTACTTC.

This chain joins TRBV6-5 and TRBJ2-3, with 8 bases lining up with TRBD2. Germline V gives CDR1 MNHEY, CDR2 SVGAGI. The CDR3 has 14 residues. Losses at the gene ends were 2 bases for V and 5 bases for J; bases not matched to a gene: 3. CDR3 sequence: CASSYRAGGDTQYF. The CDR3 nucleotides are TGTGCCAGCAGTTACCGGGCGGGAGGAGATACGCAGTATTTT.

This clonotype is categorized as large. The chain joins TRBV20-1 to TRBJ1-1; D is unclear. Trimming removed 4 bases at V and 5 bases at J, with 26 bases between. Per germline, CDR1 DFQATT and CDR2 SNEGSKA (reference sequence). The CDR3 contains 17 residues. In nucleotides, the CDR3 is TGCAGTGCTAAGTTCTCACCGACAAACTATTGGTGGACTGAAGCTTTCTTT. Its protein product is CSAKFSPTNYWWTEAFF.